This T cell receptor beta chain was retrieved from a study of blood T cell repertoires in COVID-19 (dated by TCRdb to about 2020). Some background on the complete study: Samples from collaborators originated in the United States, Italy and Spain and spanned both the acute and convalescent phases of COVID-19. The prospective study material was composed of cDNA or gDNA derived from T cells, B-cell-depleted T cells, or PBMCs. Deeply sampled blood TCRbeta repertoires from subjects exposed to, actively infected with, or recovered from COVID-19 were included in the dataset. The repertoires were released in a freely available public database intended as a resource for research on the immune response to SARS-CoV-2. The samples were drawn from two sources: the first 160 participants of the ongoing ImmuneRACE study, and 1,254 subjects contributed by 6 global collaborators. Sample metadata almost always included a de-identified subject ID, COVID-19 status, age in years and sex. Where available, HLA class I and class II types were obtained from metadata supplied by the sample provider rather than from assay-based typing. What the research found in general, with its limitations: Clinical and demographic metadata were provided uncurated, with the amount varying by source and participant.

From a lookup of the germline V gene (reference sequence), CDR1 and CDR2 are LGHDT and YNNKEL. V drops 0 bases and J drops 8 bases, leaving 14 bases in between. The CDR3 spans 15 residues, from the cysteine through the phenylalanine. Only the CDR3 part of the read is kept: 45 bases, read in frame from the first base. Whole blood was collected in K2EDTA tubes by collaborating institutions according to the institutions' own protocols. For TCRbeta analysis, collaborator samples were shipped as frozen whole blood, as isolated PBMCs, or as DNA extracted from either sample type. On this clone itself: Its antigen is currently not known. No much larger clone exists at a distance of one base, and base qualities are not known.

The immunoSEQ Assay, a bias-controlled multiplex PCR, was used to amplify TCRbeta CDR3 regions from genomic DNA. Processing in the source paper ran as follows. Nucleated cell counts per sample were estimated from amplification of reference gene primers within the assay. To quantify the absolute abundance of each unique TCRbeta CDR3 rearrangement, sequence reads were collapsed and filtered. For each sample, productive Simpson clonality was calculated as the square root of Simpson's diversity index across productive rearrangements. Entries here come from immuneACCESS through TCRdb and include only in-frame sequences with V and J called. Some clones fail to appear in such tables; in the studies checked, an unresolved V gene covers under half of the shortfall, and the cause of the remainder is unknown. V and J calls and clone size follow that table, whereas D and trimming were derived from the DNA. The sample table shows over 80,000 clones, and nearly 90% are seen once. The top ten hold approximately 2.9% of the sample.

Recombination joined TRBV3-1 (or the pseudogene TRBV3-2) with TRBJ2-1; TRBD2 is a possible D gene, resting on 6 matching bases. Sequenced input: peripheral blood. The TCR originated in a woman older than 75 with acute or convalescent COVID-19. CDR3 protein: CASSQDSRTTHEQFF. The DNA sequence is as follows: TGTGCCAGCAGCCAAGATTCGAGGACTACGCATGAGCAGTTCTTC.